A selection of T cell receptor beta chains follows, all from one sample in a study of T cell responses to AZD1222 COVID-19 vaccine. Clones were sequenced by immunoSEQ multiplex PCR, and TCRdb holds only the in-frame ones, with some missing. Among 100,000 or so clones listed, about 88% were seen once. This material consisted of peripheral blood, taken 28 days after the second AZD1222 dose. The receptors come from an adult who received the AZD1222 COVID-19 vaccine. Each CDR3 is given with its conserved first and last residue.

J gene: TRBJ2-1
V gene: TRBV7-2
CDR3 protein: CASSLASMDEQFF

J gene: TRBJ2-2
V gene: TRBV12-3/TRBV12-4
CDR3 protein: CASGQGNTGELFF

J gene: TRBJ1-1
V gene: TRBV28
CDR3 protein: CASLPGGNTEAFF

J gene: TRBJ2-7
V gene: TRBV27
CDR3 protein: CASSLARAASYEQYF

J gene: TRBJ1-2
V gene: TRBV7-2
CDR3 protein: CASRFVDHYGYTF

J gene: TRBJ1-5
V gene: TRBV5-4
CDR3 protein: CASSSGNNQPQHF

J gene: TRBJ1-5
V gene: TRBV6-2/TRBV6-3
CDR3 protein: CASSYVGRVGQPQHF

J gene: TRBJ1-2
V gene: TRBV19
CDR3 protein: CASHTGQPYGYTF

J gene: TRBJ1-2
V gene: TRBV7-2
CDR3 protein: CASSLEQAANYGYTF

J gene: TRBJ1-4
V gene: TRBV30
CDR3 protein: CACHGTLEKLFF

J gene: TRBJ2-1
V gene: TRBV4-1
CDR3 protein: CASSQEVVYNEQFF

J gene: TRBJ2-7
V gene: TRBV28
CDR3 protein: CASSLQREQYF

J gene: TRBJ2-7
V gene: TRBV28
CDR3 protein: CASSLKETQYF